This record covers a single T cell receptor beta chain. The data are from a study of blood T cell repertoires in COVID-19. Study as a whole: Acute and convalescent COVID-19 specimens originated in the United States, Italy and Spain.

The V gene lost 4 bases and the J gene lost 1 base, with 8 bases spanning the gap. Germline V lookup: CDR1 SNHLY, CDR2 FYNNEI. This CDR3 is 15 amino acids long. Authors' data handling: The authors estimated nucleated cell counts from reference gene primer amplification. The protocol was immunoSEQ multiplex PCR, while the TCRdb copy is restricted to in-frame clones and leaves out a portion. Clone size and the V and J calls come from that table; the DNA yielded D and trimming. The sample lists approximately 300,000 clones; 89% were seen once. In terms of age and location, participants ranged from about 18 to 95 years and lived in about 25 US areas.

What was sequenced was PBMCs or T cells enriched from blood (not recorded which). This chain joins TRBV2 and TRBJ2-6, with D uncertain. The TCR was taken from a man in his sixties who had recovered from COVID-19. In DNA form, the CDR3 reads TGTGCCAGCAGTGTCTGGGCTTCTGGGGCCAACGTCCTGACTTTC. Translation gives CASSVWASGANVLTF.